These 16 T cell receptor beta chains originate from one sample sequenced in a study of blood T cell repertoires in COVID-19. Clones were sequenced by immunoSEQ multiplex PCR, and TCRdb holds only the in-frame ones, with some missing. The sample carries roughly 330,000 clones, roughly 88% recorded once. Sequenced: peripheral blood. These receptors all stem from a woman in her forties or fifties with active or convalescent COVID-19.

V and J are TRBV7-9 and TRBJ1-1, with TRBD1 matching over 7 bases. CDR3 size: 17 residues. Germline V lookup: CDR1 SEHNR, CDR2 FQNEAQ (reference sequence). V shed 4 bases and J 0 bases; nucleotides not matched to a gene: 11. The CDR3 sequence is CASSSDRALLMNTEAFF. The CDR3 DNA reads TGTGCCAGCAGCTCAGACAGGGCACTCCTCATGAACACTGAAGCTTTCTTT.

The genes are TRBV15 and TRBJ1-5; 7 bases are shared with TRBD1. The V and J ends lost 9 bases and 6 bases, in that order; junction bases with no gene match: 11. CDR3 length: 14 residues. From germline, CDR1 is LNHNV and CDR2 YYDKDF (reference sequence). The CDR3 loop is CATSQQGWGQPQHF. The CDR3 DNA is TGTGCCACTTCGCAACAGGGGTGGGGTCAGCCCCAGCATTTT.

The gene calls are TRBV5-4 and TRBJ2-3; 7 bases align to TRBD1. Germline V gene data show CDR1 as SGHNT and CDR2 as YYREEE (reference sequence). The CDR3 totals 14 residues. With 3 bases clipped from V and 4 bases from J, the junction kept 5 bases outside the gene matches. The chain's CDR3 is CASSWGTAADTQYF. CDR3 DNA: TGTGCCAGCAGCTGGGGGACAGCAGCAGATACGCAGTATTTT.

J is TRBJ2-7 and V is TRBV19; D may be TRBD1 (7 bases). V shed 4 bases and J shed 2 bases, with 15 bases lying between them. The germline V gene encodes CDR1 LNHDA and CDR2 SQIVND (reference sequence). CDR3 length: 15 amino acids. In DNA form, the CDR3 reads TGTGCCAGTAGTACGCGGGGACAGTCAACCTACGAGCAGTACTTC. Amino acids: CASSTRGQSTYEQYF.

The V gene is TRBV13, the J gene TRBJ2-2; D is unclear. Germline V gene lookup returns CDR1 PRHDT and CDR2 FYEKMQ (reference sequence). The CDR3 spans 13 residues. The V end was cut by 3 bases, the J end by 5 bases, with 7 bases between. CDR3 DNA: TGTGCCAGCAGCTTCCGCTATACCGGGGAGCTGTTTTTT. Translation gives CASSFRYTGELFF.

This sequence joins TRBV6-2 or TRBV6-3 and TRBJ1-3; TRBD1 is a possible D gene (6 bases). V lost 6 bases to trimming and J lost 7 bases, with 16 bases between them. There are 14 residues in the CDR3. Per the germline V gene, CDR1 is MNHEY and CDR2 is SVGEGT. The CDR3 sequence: CASSHRDTANTIYF. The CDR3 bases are TGTGCCAGCAGCCACAGGGACACGGCGAACACCATATATTTT.

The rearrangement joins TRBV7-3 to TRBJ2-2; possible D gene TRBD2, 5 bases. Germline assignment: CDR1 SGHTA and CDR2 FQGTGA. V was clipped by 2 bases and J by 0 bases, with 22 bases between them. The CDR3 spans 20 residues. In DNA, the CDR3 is TGTGCCAGCAGCTTACTTCCCCCTTCTGGGCTAGCAGCGAACACCGGGGAGCTGTTTTTT. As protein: CASSLLPPSGLAANTGELFF.

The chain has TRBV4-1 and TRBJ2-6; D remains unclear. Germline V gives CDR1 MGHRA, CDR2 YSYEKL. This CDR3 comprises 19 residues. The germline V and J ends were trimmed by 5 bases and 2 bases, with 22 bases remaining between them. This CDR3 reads CASSDRVLPTWAGANVLTF. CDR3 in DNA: TGCGCCAGCAGCGACCGGGTCCTCCCTACGTGGGCTGGGGCCAACGTCCTGACTTTC.

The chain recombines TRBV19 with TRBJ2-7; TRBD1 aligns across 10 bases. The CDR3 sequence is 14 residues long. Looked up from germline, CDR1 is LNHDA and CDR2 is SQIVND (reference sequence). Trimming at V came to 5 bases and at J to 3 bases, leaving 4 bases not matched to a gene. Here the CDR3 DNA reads TGTGCCAGTAGTTACGGGACAGGGGTCTACGAGCAGTACTTC. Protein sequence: CASSYGTGVYEQYF.

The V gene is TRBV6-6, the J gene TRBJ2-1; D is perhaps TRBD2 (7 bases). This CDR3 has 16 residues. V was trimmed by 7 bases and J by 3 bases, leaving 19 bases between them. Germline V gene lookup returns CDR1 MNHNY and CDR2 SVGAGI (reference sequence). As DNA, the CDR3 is TGTGCCAGCAATCCAAGGGGGGGAGCGAACTACAATGAGCAGTTCTTC. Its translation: CASNPRGGANYNEQFF.

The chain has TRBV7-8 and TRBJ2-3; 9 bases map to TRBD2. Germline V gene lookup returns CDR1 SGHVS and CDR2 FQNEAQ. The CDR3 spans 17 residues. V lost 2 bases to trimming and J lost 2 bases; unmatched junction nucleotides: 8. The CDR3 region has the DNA TGTGCCAGCAGCTTAAGGGGGCTAGCGGGGATCACAGATACGCAGTATTTT. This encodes CASSLRGLAGITDTQYF.

The CDR3 sequence: CASSLSQLRGETQYF. The CDR3, as DNA: TGTGCCAGCAGCTTGTCCCAACTTCGAGGAGAGACCCAGTACTTC. The chain has TRBV5-4 and TRBJ2-5; D gene ambiguous. Trimming removed 1 base at V and 4 bases at J, with 14 bases between. Germline V CDR1 and CDR2: SGHNT, YYREEE (reference sequence). This CDR3 contains 15 residues.

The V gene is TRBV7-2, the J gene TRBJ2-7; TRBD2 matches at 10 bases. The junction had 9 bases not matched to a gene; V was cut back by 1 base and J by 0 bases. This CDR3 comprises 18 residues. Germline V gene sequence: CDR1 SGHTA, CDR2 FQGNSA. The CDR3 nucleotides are TGTGCCAGCAGCTTAGTACCTAGCGGGGGAATCCGCTCCTACGAGCAGTACTTC. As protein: CASSLVPSGGIRSYEQYF.

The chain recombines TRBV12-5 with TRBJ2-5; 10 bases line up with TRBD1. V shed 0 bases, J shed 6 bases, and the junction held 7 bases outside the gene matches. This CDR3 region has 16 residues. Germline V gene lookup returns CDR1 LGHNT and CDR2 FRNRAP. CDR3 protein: CASGLVQTGGGKTQYF. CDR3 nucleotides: TGTGCTAGTGGTTTGGTCCAGACAGGGGGCGGGAAGACCCAGTACTTC. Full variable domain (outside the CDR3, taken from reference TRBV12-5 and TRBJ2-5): DARVTQTPRHKVTEMGQEVTMRCQPILGHNTVFWYRQTMMQGLELLAYFRNRAPLDDSGMPKDRFSAEMPDATLATLKIQPSEPRDSAVYFCASGLVQTGGGKTQYFGPGTRLLVL.

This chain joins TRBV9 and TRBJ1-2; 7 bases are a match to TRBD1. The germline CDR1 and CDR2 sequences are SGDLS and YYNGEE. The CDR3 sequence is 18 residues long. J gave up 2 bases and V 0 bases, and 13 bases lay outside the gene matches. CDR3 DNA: TGTGCCAGCAGCGTAGGCCAGAACAGGGGTGCCTCGAACTATGGCTACACCTTC. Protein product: CASSVGQNRGASNYGYTF.

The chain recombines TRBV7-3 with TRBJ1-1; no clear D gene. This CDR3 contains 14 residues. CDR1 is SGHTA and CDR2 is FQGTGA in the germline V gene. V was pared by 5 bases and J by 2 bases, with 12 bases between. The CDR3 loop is CASSLVGPNTEAFF. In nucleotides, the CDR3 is TGTGCCAGCAGCCTTGTGGGCCCCAACACTGAAGCTTTCTTT.